Following are 24 T cell receptor beta chains from one sample sequenced in a study of early T cells in non-severe SARS-CoV-2 infection (dated by TCRdb to the early 2020s). Libraries were made using 5' RACE. Instrument used: NextSeq 500. Starting from the raw public reads, TCRdb applied fastp trimming at Q25, assembled clones with MiXCR and retained in-frame beta chains. One record per CDR3 amino acid sequence lists the most common genes and DNA. This sample has 70,000 to 85,000 distinct CDR3 sequences in its table, and roughly an eighth of those were observed once. Together, the top ten hold 6% of the sample. Sequencing was carried out using whole blood. Receptor source: an adult who was a healthcare worker with PCR-confirmed SARS-CoV-2 infection or an uninfected control (not recorded which).

The sample holds a few counts of this clonotype. This chain connects TRBV28 to TRBJ2-1; the match to TRBD1 covers 8 bases. Germline V lookup: CDR1 MDHEN, CDR2 SYDVKM. The CDR3 is made up of 14 amino acids. The J segment lost 3 bases and the V segment lost 5 bases, leaving 3 bases of the junction unmatched. The CDR3 protein is CASSLTGGYNEQFF. The CDR3 DNA follows: TGTGCCAGCAGTCTCACAGGGGGCTACAATGAGCAGTTCTTC.

The sample holds a few counts of this clonotype. This chain joins TRBV27 and TRBJ2-7, with 7 positions matching TRBD2. Per the germline V gene, CDR1 is MNHEY and CDR2 is SMNVEV (reference sequence). This CDR3 spans 15 amino acids. Trimming cost V 6 bases and J 7 bases; bases outside gene matches: 15. CDR3 DNA: TGTGCCAGCAGCCCCCTAGCGGAAATACGGGGGGAGCAGTACTTC. It codes for CASSPLAEIRGEQYF.

In this sample, this clonotype turned up many times. This rearrangement joins TRBV27 to TRBJ1-5; D is undetermined. V was cut by 3 bases and J by 3 bases, with 6 bases left in between. Germline CDR1 reads MNHEY; CDR2 reads SMNVEV (reference sequence). The CDR3 is 13 amino acids. For the CDR3, the DNA is TGTGCCAGCAGTTTGACCATCAATCAGCCCCAGCATTTT. Its protein product is CASSLTINQPQHF.

This clonotype was seen a handful of times. This rearrangement joins TRBV7-2 to TRBJ2-1; D ambiguous. The CDR3 loop spans 14 amino acids. V was pared by 8 bases and J by 2 bases, with 13 bases between. Germline-derived CDR1 and CDR2 are SGHTA and FQGNSA. The CDR3 protein is CASEIGDPYNEQFF. CDR3 sequence (DNA): TGTGCCAGCGAAATAGGAGATCCCTACAATGAGCAGTTCTTC.

This clonotype was detected only a few times. The DNA for the CDR3 is TGTGCCAGCAGCTCCCGGGCCCCTGGGACTGAAGCTTTCTTT. It is translated as CASSSRAPGTEAFF. The chain has TRBV7-8 and TRBJ1-1; D uncertain. V dropped 4 bases and J dropped 5 bases, with 14 bases sitting between them. Germline lookup yields CDR1 SGHVS and CDR2 FQNEAQ. There are 14 residues in the CDR3. Looking up the rest from reference TRBV7-8 and TRBJ1-1 gives the full variable domain: GAGVSQSPRYKVAKRGQDVALRCDPISGHVSLFWYQQALGQGPEFLTYFQNEAQLDKSGLPSDRFFAERPEGSVSTLKIQRTQQEDSAVYLCASSSRAPGTEAFFGQGTRLTVV.

Many counts were recorded for this clonotype. The chain combines TRBV6-5 with TRBJ2-5; TRBD1 agrees at 9 bases. This CDR3 region has 16 residues. In germline, CDR1 is MNHEY, CDR2 SVGAGI. Trimming at V came to 2 bases and at J to 2 bases, leaving 6 bases not matched to a gene. The DNA for the CDR3 is TGTGCCAGCAGTTACATGGGACAGGGACTGCAAGAGACCCAGTACTTC. Encoded protein: CASSYMGQGLQETQYF.

This clonotype was found a few times. The gene calls are TRBV25-1 and TRBJ2-5; D is unclear. The CDR3 is 15 amino acids. Germline loops: CDR1 MGHDK, CDR2 SYGVNS. Between the trimmed V and J ends, which lost 3 bases and 5 bases, there was a span of 16 bases. CDR3 amino acids: CASSDPRSAAETQYF. The CDR3 bases are TGTGCCAGCAGTGATCCCCGCAGCGCGGCGGAGACCCAGTACTTC.

This clonotype was counted a few times. V gene TRBV6-5 combines with J gene TRBJ1-5, with 7 positions matching TRBD1. The J segment lost 6 bases and the V segment lost 6 bases, leaving 8 bases of the junction unmatched. Per germline, CDR1 MNHEY and CDR2 SVGAGI. The length of the CDR3 is 14 residues. CDR3 sequence: CASRMTGRGQPQHF. The DNA for the CDR3 is TGTGCCAGCAGAATGACAGGGAGGGGTCAGCCCCAGCATTTT.

This clonotype came up many times. V gene TRBV3-1 combines with J gene TRBJ2-1, with 14 bases matching TRBD2. The CDR3 runs to 18 residues. Germline CDR1 and CDR2: LGHDT and YNNKEL (reference sequence). Trimming cost V 1 base and J 3 bases; bases outside gene matches: 5. CDR3: CASSQARTSGGYYNEQFF. The CDR3 region has the DNA TGTGCCAGCAGCCAAGCCAGGACTAGCGGGGGGTACTACAATGAGCAGTTCTTC.

Notes on this clonotype: Here the CDR3 omits its conserved ending phenylalanine or tryptophan, so a read error is the likely source. CDR3 in amino acids: CASRRTGSGDTQYL. The CDR3 DNA reads TGTGCCAGCAGGAGGACAGGCAGTGGGGATACGCAGTATTTA. This rearrangement joins TRBV2 to TRBJ2-3; 7 bases line up with TRBD1. The ends lost 6 bases at V and 6 bases at J; junction bases unmatched: 9. Germline V gene data show CDR1 as SNHLY and CDR2 as FYNNEI. The CDR3 loop spans 14 amino acids.

This clonotype showed up just a few times. The J gene is TRBJ1-1, the V gene TRBV7-2; no clear D. Per germline, CDR1 SGHTA and CDR2 FQGNSA. The CDR3 contains 11 residues. Trimming removed 5 bases from V and 1 base from J, with 2 bases in between. CDR3 coding DNA: TGTGCCAGCAGCGAGAACACTGAAGCTTTCTTT. Translation gives CASSENTEAFF. Based on the CDR3 plus reference TRBV7-2 and TRBJ1-1, the full variable domain is GAGVSQSPSNKVTEKGKDVELRCDPISGHTALYWYRQSLGQGLEFLIYFQGNSAPDKSGLPSDRFSAERTGGSVSTLTIQRTQQEDSAVYLCASSENTEAFFGQGTRLTVV.

CDR3 region: CASSVGDRITGELFF. The CDR3, as DNA: TGTGCCAGCAGCGTCGGGGACAGGATCACCGGGGAGCTGTTTTTT. The rearrangement links TRBV7-3 to TRBJ2-2; 8 nucleotides agree with TRBD1. CDR1 is SGHTA and CDR2 is FQGTGA in the germline V gene. This CDR3 region has 15 residues. V was clipped by 5 bases and J by 4 bases; unmatched bases: 6.

In this sample, this clonotype turned up many times. This chain links TRBV30 with TRBJ2-7; possibly TRBD2 for D (5 bases). Looked up from germline, CDR1 is GTSNPN and CDR2 is SVGIG (reference sequence). The CDR3 extends over 14 amino acids. V was pared by 0 bases and J by 0 bases, with 9 bases between. Written as DNA, the CDR3 is TGTGCCTGGAGTGTTCAGCGGAGCTCCTACGAGCAGTACTTC. This codes for CAWSVQRSSYEQYF.

At least ten counts were recorded for this clonotype. This chain uses TRBV6-1 with TRBJ2-1; 12 bases are a match to TRBD2. Losses at the gene ends were 5 bases for V and 8 bases for J; bases not matched to a gene: 7. The CDR3 contains 15 residues. Germline V CDR1 and CDR2: MNHNS, SASEGT. CDR3 in DNA: TGTGCCAGCAGTCCCCTAGCGGGGGGGCCGGATGAGCAGTTCTTC. It translates to CASSPLAGGPDEQFF.

The gene calls are TRBV12-3 or TRBV12-4 and TRBJ2-7; a possible D gene is TRBD1 (6 bases). The CDR3 covers 15 residues. Trimming left V 7 bases short and J 7 bases short, with 23 bases between. The CDR3 sequence is CASTASRAGAREQYF. The CDR3 nucleotides are TGTGCCAGCACCGCATCTAGGGCAGGGGCTCGAGAGCAGTACTTC.

J is TRBJ2-1 and V is TRBV20-1, with 10 bases identical to TRBD2. V dropped 1 base and J dropped 8; count of bases not matched to a gene: 14. The germline gives CDR1 DFQATT, CDR2 SNEGSKA (reference sequence). CDR3 length equals 17 residues. CDR3 protein: CSARGGLASRSGDEQFF. CDR3 coding DNA: TGCAGTGCTAGAGGGGGACTAGCGTCAAGAAGCGGCGATGAGCAGTTCTTC.

The rearrangement joins TRBV7-9 to TRBJ1-4; D not certain. The CDR3 totals 13 residues. Germline CDR1 reads SEHNR; CDR2 reads FQNEAQ (reference sequence). Deletions cut 4 bases from V and 5 bases from J, with 8 bases between. CDR3 nucleotides: TGTGCCAGCAGCTGGGCATTGAATGAAAAACTGTTTTTT. Encoded protein: CASSWALNEKLFF.

This clonotype was seen more than once but under ten times. The chain carries TRBV6-6 and TRBJ2-6, with D possibly being TRBD1 (5 bases). Trimming left V 6 bases short and J 0 bases short, with 15 bases between. The CDR3 spans 17 residues. Germline loops: CDR1 MNHNY, CDR2 SVGAGI (reference sequence). The CDR3 DNA reads TGTGCCAGCAGCCCTGGGCAGGGTTACTCTGGGGCCAACGTCCTGACTTTC. This gives the protein CASSPGQGYSGANVLTF.

In its sample, this clonotype was seen once. The DNA of the CDR3 is TGTGCCAGCAGCGCCCTAATCGGGGTAACAGAGACCCAGTACTTC. Its protein is CASSALIGVTETQYF. The chain employs TRBV7-7 and TRBJ2-5; D perhaps matches TRBD2 (5 bases). From germline, CDR1 is SSHAT and CDR2 FNYEAQ (reference sequence). V was pared by 5 bases and J by 4 bases, with 17 bases between. The CDR3 length is 15 residues.

This clonotype has at least ten counts. V gene TRBV29-1 combines with J gene TRBJ2-1, with D unclear. The CDR3 consists of 12 residues. V lost 0 bases and J lost 11, with 11 bases in between. CDR1 SQVTM and CDR2 ANQGSEA come from the germline V gene. Here the CDR3 reads CSVEDSRVQQFF. CDR3 in DNA: TGCAGCGTTGAAGATTCGAGAGTACAGCAGTTCTTC.

The J gene is TRBJ2-2, the V gene TRBV9; no clear D gene. The CDR3 extends over 12 amino acids. V lost 5 bases to trimming and J lost 6 bases, with 8 bases between them. CDR1 and CDR2 (germline): SGDLS, YYNGEE. For the CDR3, the DNA is TGTGCCAGCAGTCTCCCGGCCGGGGAGCTGTTTTTT. Encoded protein: CASSLPAGELFF.

This clonotype appeared a few times. The chain carries TRBV20-1 and TRBJ2-7; D might be TRBD1 (5 bases). CDR1 and CDR2 from the germline V gene are DFQATT and SNEGSKA (reference sequence). The CDR3 sequence is 15 residues long. The germline V and J ends were trimmed by 4 bases and 0 bases, with 16 bases remaining between them. The DNA for the CDR3 is TGCAGTGCTACCAAAGGGGCTCTTAACTCCTACGAGCAGTACTTC. It translates to CSATKGALNSYEQYF.

This clonotype was picked up a small number of times. V and J are TRBV5-1 and TRBJ2-1; 7 bases fit TRBD1. The V gene's germline CDR1 is SGHRS and CDR2 YFSETQ. V shed 3 bases and J 6 bases; nucleotides not matched to a gene: 6. The CDR3 length is 14 residues. The CDR3 sequence is CASSSTGSGNEQFF. CDR3 bases: TGCGCCAGCAGCTCGACAGGGTCGGGCAATGAGCAGTTCTTC.

This chain connects TRBV29-1 to TRBJ2-1; possible D gene TRBD2, 5 bases. CDR1 and CDR2 from the germline V gene are SQVTM and ANQGSEA. CDR3 length: 14 residues. V gave up 0 bases and J gave up 6 bases, with 12 bases separating them. This chain's CDR3 is CSVEDRDSPNEQFF. CDR3 sequence (DNA): TGCAGCGTTGAAGATCGGGATAGCCCCAATGAGCAGTTCTTC.